What follows are 15 T cell receptor beta chains derived from one specimen sequenced in a study of response to subunit inactivated influenza vaccine. Using its own MiXCR run on the RT-PCR reads, TCRdb lists one record per CDR3 protein. The repertoire has 450,000 to 550,000 distinct CDR3 sequences, roughly 27% of them found once; the top ten carry about 1.9%. The sample consisted of CD4+ T cells sorted from PBMCs, taken about 5 days after vaccination. The receptors shown here come from a man aged 50-60 years who received an inactivated influenza vaccine.

This clonotype was seen repeatedly, ten times or more. Relative to the germline gene, one junction end is altered; a read error may explain this. This sequence joins TRBV5-1 and TRBJ2-7; D is unresolved. The V gene's germline CDR1 is SGHRS and CDR2 YFSETQ. This CDR3 region has 14 residues. The CDR3 region has the DNA TGTGCCAGCAGCTTAGGTGCGCAGACCTACGAGCAGTACTTC. It encodes CASSLGAQTYEQYF.

This clonotype turned up a few times. The chain is built from TRBV28 and TRBJ2-3, with TRBD2 identical over 9 bases. Germline V gene data show CDR1 as MDHEN and CDR2 as SYDVKM. V lost 2 bases and J lost 5; bases outside the gene matches: 2. This CDR3 has 14 amino acids. The CDR3 nucleotides read TGTGCCAGCAGTTTAGCGGGGGGGCAAGATACGCAGTATTTT. Translating gives CASSLAGGQDTQYF.

CDR3 DNA: TGTGCCAGCAGTTTGGTCCTAGCGGTGTACAATGAGCAGTTCTTC. Translation gives CASSLVLAVYNEQFF. The genes are TRBV27 and TRBJ2-1; 7 bases are shared with TRBD2. CDR1 and CDR2 from the germline V gene are MNHEY and SMNVEV (reference sequence). Trimming took 3 bases from V and 4 from J; bases not matched to a gene: 6. The CDR3 extends over 15 amino acids.

A few counts support this clonotype. This rearrangement joins TRBV20-1 to TRBJ2-7; 12 nucleotides agree with TRBD2. V shed 4 bases, J shed 7 bases, and the junction held 8 bases outside the gene matches. CDR1 and CDR2 (germline): DFQATT, SNEGSKA (reference sequence). The CDR3 length is 14 residues. The CDR3 coding sequence is TGCAGTGCTACCCTGACTAGCGGGGGCCTGGAGCAGTACTTC. Translating it yields CSATLTSGGLEQYF.

The chain carries TRBV6-2 or TRBV6-3 and TRBJ1-5, with a tentative D call TRBD1 (6 bases). Trimming shortened V by 5 bases and J by 0 bases, and 8 bases separated the two germline ends. Germline CDR1 MNHEY, CDR2 SVGEGT. This CDR3 has 14 amino acids. The CDR3 loop reads CASSGQYSNQPQHF. The CDR3 DNA sequence: TGTGCCAGCAGTGGACAGTATAGCAATCAGCCCCAGCATTTT.

This clonotype was seen only a few times. The chain has TRBV15 and TRBJ2-5; D is perhaps TRBD1 or TRBD2 (5 bases each). V lost 5 bases to trimming and J lost 5 bases, with 15 bases between them. The CDR3 is 14 residues long. CDR1 is LNHNV and CDR2 is YYDKDF in the germline V gene (reference sequence). The CDR3 spells CATSAWDPTETQYF. In DNA, the CDR3 is TGTGCCACCAGCGCGTGGGACCCCACTGAGACCCAGTACTTC.

The genes are TRBV7-2 and TRBJ2-2, with a weak D call TRBD1 (5 bases). Germline-derived CDR1 and CDR2 are SGHTA and FQGNSA. The CDR3 contains 15 residues. Between the trimmed V and J ends, which lost 6 bases and 5 bases, there was a span of 16 bases. The CDR3 here is CASRPTRQRTGELFF. As DNA, the CDR3 is TGTGCCAGCAGGCCTACCCGACAGCGAACCGGGGAGCTGTTTTTT.

This clonotype was counted between two and nine times. The chain recombines TRBV19 with TRBJ2-1, with D hard to call. V was cut by 5 bases and J by 0 bases, with 14 bases left in between. The CDR3 runs 16 residues. Germline lookup yields CDR1 LNHDA and CDR2 SQIVND (reference sequence). The CDR3 loop is CASSHPAMSSYNEQFF. In nucleotides, the CDR3 is TGTGCCAGTAGTCACCCGGCCATGAGCTCCTACAATGAGCAGTTCTTC.

This clonotype was observed a handful of times. This chain uses TRBV29-1 with TRBJ2-2, with D unresolved. The germline CDR1 and CDR2 sequences are SQVTM and ANQGSEA. This CDR3 is 13 amino acids long. V was clipped by 5 bases and J by 3 bases, with 10 bases between them. The CDR3 reads CSVWRQYTGELFF. DNA of the CDR3: TGCAGCGTTTGGCGGCAGTACACCGGGGAGCTGTTTTTT.

This clonotype was seen a few times. The gene calls are TRBV15 and TRBJ1-5; D unresolved. The CDR3 sequence is 15 residues long. V was shortened by 0 bases and J by 0 bases, with 6 bases between the two germline ends. CDR1 is LNHNV, CDR2 YYDKDF, per germline (reference sequence). The CDR3 is CATSREVYSNQPQHF. The CDR3 DNA is TGTGCCACCAGCAGAGAGGTGTATAGCAATCAGCCCCAGCATTTT. Full variable domain (missing parts from reference TRBV15 and TRBJ1-5): DAMVIQNPRYQVTQFGKPVTLSCSQTLNHNVMYWYQQKSSQAPKLLFHYYDKDFNNEADTPDNFQSRRPNTSFCFLDIRSPGLGDTAMYLCATSREVYSNQPQHFGDGTRLSIL.

The chain employs TRBV20-1 and TRBJ2-2, with a weak D call TRBD1 (6 bases). Germline-derived CDR1 and CDR2 are DFQATT and SNEGSKA (reference sequence). CDR3 length equals 13 residues. V lost 3 bases and J lost 7, with 12 bases in between. The CDR3 region is CSASLGAGGELFF. The CDR3 nucleotides read TGCAGTGCTAGTTTGGGGGCTGGCGGGGAGCTGTTTTTT.

This clonotype has only a few counts. The chain combines TRBV11-2 with TRBJ2-2, with D perhaps given as TRBD1 or TRBD2 (5 bases each). Deletions cut 8 bases from V and 3 bases from J, with 19 bases between. Germline CDR1 reads SGHAT; CDR2 reads FQNNGV. The CDR3 contains 16 residues. The CDR3 nucleotides are TGTGCCAGCGGTTATTGGGGACCGGCACACACCGGGGAGCTGTTTTTT. Amino acid sequence: CASGYWGPAHTGELFF.

This clonotype was counted only a few times. This rearrangement joins TRBV20-1 to TRBJ2-3, with D maybe TRBD1 (6 bases). CDR3 size: 15 residues. Germline-derived CDR1 and CDR2 are DFQATT and SNEGSKA (reference sequence). V was cut by 6 bases and J by 2 bases, with 18 bases left in between. CDR3 sequence: CSATGQGTITDTQYF. The CDR3 DNA reads as TGCAGTGCGACGGGGCAGGGGACAATCACAGATACGCAGTATTTT.

This chain connects TRBV3-1 to TRBJ2-1; 13 positions agree with TRBD2. CDR1 and CDR2 from the germline V gene are LGHDT and YNNKEL (reference sequence). V gave up 4 bases and J gave up 9 bases; unmatched junction bases: 9. The CDR3 is made up of 16 amino acids. CDR3 sequence (DNA): TGTGCCAGCAGCCCCCTTTCGGGACTAGCGGGGTCTGAGCAGTTCTTC. As protein: CASSPLSGLAGSEQFF.

This clonotype was counted a few times. J is TRBJ1-1 and V is TRBV29-1, with 7 bases aligning to TRBD1. Unmatched junction bases numbered 7, after V lost 7 bases and J lost 5 bases. The length of the CDR3 is 12 residues. Germline loops: CDR1 SQVTM, CDR2 ANQGSEA. The CDR3 nucleotides are TGCAGCGGCCTGACAGGGCAAACTGAAGCTTTCTTT. Encoded protein: CSGLTGQTEAFF. The full variable domain, its missing parts supplied by reference TRBV29-1 and TRBJ1-1, is SAVISQKPSRDICQRGTSLTIQCQVDSQVTMMFWYRQQPGQSLTLIATANQGSEATYESGFVIDKFPISRPNLTFSTLTVSNMSPEDSSIYLCSGLTGQTEAFFGQGTRLTVV.